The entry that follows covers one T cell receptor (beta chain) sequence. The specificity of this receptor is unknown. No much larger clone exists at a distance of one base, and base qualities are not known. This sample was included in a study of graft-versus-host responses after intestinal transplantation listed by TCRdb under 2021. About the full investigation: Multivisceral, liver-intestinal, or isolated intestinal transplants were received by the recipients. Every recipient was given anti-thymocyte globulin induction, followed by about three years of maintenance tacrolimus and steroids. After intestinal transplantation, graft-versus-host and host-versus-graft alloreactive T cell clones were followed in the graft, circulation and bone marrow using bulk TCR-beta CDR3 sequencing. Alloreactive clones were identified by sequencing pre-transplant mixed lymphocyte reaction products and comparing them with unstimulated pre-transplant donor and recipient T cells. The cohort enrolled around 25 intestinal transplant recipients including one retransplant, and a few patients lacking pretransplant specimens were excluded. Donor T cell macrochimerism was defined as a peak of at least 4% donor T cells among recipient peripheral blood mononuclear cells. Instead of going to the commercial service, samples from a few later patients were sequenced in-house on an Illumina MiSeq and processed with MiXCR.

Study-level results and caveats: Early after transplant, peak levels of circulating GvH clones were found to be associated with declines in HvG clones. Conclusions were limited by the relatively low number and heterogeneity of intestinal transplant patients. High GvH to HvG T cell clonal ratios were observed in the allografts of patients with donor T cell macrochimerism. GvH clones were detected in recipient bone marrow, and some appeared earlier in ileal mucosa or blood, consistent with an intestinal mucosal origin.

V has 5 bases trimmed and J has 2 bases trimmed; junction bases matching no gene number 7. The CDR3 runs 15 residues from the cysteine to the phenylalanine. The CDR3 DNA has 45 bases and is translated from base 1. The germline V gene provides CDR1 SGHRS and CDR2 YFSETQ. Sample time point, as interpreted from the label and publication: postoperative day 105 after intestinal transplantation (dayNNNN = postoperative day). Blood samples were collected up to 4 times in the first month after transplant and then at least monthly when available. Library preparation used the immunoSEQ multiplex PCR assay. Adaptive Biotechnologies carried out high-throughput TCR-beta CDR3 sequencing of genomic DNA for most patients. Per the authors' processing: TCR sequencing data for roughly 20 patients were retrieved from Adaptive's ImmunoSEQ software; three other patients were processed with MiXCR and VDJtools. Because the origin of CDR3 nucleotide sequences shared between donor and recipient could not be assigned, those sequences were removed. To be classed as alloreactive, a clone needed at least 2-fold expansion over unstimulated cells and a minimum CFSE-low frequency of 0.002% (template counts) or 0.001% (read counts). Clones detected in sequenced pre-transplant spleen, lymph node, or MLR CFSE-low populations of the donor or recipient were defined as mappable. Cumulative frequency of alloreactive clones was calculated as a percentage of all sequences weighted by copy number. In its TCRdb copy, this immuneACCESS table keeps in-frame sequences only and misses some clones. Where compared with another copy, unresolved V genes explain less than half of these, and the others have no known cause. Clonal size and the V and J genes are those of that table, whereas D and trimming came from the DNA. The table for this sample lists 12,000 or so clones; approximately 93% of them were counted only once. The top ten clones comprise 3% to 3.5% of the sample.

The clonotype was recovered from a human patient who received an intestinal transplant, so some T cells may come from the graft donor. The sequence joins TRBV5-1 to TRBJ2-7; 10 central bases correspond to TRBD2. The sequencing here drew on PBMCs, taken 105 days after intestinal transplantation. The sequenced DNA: TGCGCCAGCAGTGCCGGACTAGCGGTTACCTACGAGCAGTACTTC. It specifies CASSAGLAVTYEQYF.